One sample yielded the 19 T cell receptor beta chains listed below, sequenced in a study of T cells in Graves' hyperthyroidism and ophthalmopathy. RNA transcripts were the template for amplifying TCR beta CDR3 regions. RT-PCR in the first round (using the HTBI primer set) targeted the TCR CDR3. TCRdb re-called the multiplex PCR reads with MiXCR, one entry per CDR3 protein. The data show 500,000 to 650,000 distinct CDR3 sequences, about 15% seen once. Material for sequencing was blood. These receptors all come from a woman between 45 and 65 years old with Graves' ophthalmopathy.

This clonotype was counted only a few times. The chain employs TRBV20-1 and TRBJ2-2; D is ambiguous. Germline lookup yields CDR1 DFQATT and CDR2 SNEGSKA (reference sequence). The V end was cut by 2 bases, the J end by 3 bases, with 16 bases between. This CDR3 spans 16 amino acids. The CDR3 nucleotides read TGCAGTGCTAGACATAATATGGACGGAGACACCGGGGAGCTGTTTTTT. Translated, it gives CSARHNMDGDTGELFF.

This clonotype came up many times. This chain links TRBV28 with TRBJ2-1; a possible D gene is TRBD2 (5 bases). Germline V lookup: CDR1 MDHEN, CDR2 SYDVKM. V shed 4 bases and J shed 4 bases, with 8 bases lying between them. The CDR3 extends over 13 amino acids. CDR3 coding DNA: TGTGCCAGCAGTTACGTAGCGTACAATGAGCAGTTCTTC. It is translated as CASSYVAYNEQFF.

For this clonotype: A read error is possible here, since a much larger clone lies one base away. The genes are TRBV28 and TRBJ2-7; 7 bases align to TRBD1. The length of the CDR3 is 14 residues. From germline, CDR1 is MDHEN and CDR2 SYDVKM. The CDR3 sequence: CAGSWGQPPYEQYF. Here the CDR3 DNA reads TGTGCCGGCAGTTGGGGACAGCCTCCGTACGAGCAGTACTTC.

This clonotype was counted a few times. V and J are TRBV5-4 and TRBJ2-7, with 9 bases matching TRBD2. This CDR3 region has 14 residues. The V and J ends lost 4 bases and 7 bases, in that order; junction bases with no gene match: 9. In germline, CDR1 is SGHNT, CDR2 YYREEE (reference sequence). CDR3 nucleotides: TGTGCCAGCAGCGCCCTTAGCGGGAGTTATGAGCAGTACTTC. As protein: CASSALSGSYEQYF.

This clonotype was picked up many times. The rearrangement joins TRBV2 to TRBJ2-1; a weak D match, TRBD2 (5 bases). V lost 6 bases and J lost 0, with 15 bases in between. Germline CDR1 reads SNHLY; CDR2 reads FYNNEI. The CDR3 has 16 residues. CDR3 in DNA: TGTGCCAGCAGAGACGCACTAGGAAGCTCCTACAATGAGCAGTTCTTC. Translated, it gives CASRDALGSSYNEQFF.

This clonotype was observed at least ten times. The CDR3 is CASTLTGTSVYNEQFF. CDR3 coding DNA: TGTGCCAGCACCTTAACCGGGACTAGCGTATACAATGAGCAGTTCTTC. V gene TRBV28 combines with J gene TRBJ2-1, with 10 bases fitting TRBD2. Germline V gene lookup returns CDR1 MDHEN and CDR2 SYDVKM. This CDR3 has 16 amino acids. Losses at the gene ends were 7 bases for V and 4 bases for J; bases not matched to a gene: 10.

V usage is TRBV19 and J usage is TRBJ1-1; no clear D gene. CDR1 is LNHDA and CDR2 is SQIVND in the germline V gene (reference sequence). The CDR3 covers 14 residues. Between the trimmed V and J ends, which lost 3 bases and 0 bases, there was a span of 8 bases. CDR3 DNA: TGTGCCAGTAGTATTAACTCCCTGAACACTGAAGCTTTCTTT. Protein sequence: CASSINSLNTEAFF. Full variable domain (remainder filled in from reference TRBV19 and TRBJ1-1): DGGITQSPKYLFRKEGQNVTLSCEQNLNHDAMYWYRQDPGQGLRLIYYSQIVNDFQKGDIAEGYSVSREKKESFPLTVTSAQKNPTAFYLCASSINSLNTEAFFGQGTRLTVV.

The chain combines TRBV10-3 with TRBJ1-5, with D uncertain. The CDR3 extends over 14 amino acids. The germline V gene has CDR1 ENHRY and CDR2 SYGVKD. V was clipped by 3 bases and J by 3 bases, with 9 bases between them. CDR3 nucleotides: TGTGCCATCAGTGAAGGCAGCAACAATCAGCCCCAGCATTTT. It specifies CAISEGSNNQPQHF.

The sample holds a few counts of this clonotype. The genes are TRBV29-1 and TRBJ2-1, with 11 positions matching TRBD2. This CDR3 has 12 amino acids. CDR1 is SQVTM and CDR2 is ANQGSEA in the germline V gene. V lost 7 bases, J lost 7 bases, and 3 bases stayed unmatched. The CDR3 nucleotides read TGCAGCGAGACTAGCGGGATTAATGAGCAGTTCTTC. This sequence encodes CSETSGINEQFF.

For this clonotype: Germline and junction disagree at one end, which may indicate a read error. The CDR3 DNA reads TGCCTACAGGGGGCGGGCACCGGGGAGCTGTTTTTT. As protein: CLQGAGTGELFF. The chain employs TRBV7-9 and TRBJ2-2, with 9 bases lining up with TRBD1. Looked up from germline, CDR1 is SEHNR and CDR2 is FQNEAQ (reference sequence). CDR3 length: 12 amino acids.

The genes are TRBV20-1 and TRBJ1-5; TRBD1 matches 7 bases. This CDR3 has 15 residues. J was trimmed by 6 bases and V by 0 bases; bases with no gene match: 8. The V gene's germline CDR1 is DFQATT and CDR2 SNEGSKA (reference sequence). The CDR3 DNA is TGCAGTGCTAGAGAGAAAGGGACAGTGGGTCAGCCCCAGCATTTT. The encoded protein is CSAREKGTVGQPQHF.

This clonotype showed up many times. The gene calls are TRBV28 and TRBJ2-7, with TRBD1 matching over 10 bases. V was pared by 7 bases and J by 3 bases, with 9 bases of the junction left unmatched. The CDR3 length is 15 residues. The germline V gene encodes CDR1 MDHEN and CDR2 SYDVKM. The CDR3 DNA is TGTGCCAGCATCCCGATGACAGGGGGCGGCTACGAGCAGTACTTC. Its translation is CASIPMTGGGYEQYF.

At least ten counts were recorded for this clonotype. V and J are TRBV7-9 and TRBJ1-1, with 7 bases lining up with TRBD1. Looked up from germline, CDR1 is SEHNR and CDR2 is FQNEAQ (reference sequence). This CDR3 comprises 14 residues. V lost 0 bases to trimming and J lost 6 bases; unmatched junction nucleotides: 4. The CDR3 here is CASSLAGGRSEAFF. The CDR3 DNA is TGTGCCAGCAGCTTAGCAGGGGGCAGATCTGAAGCTTTCTTT.

The genes are TRBV4-1 and TRBJ2-1, with D maybe TRBD1 (6 bases). Germline values: CDR1 MGHRA, CDR2 YSYEKL. V was clipped by 2 bases and J by 6 bases, with 14 bases between them. The CDR3 sequence is 15 residues long. CDR3 sequence reads: CASSQTGQGSNEQFF. The CDR3 region has the DNA TGCGCCAGCAGCCAAACGGGGCAGGGGTCCAATGAGCAGTTCTTC.

This clonotype was recorded only once. The chain couples TRBV6-5 to TRBJ1-2; weak D call: TRBD1 (5 bases). The CDR3 extends over 15 amino acids. The V and J ends lost 4 bases and 3 bases respectively, with 15 bases between them. Germline V gene lookup returns CDR1 MNHEY and CDR2 SVGAGI. The DNA for the CDR3 is TGTGCCAGCAGTTTAGGGACCCGGGGGGACTATGGCTACACCTTC. Its protein product is CASSLGTRGDYGYTF.

This clonotype appeared many times. The chain employs TRBV12-3 or TRBV12-4 and TRBJ2-5; 8 bases map to TRBD1. This CDR3 contains 18 residues. Unmatched junction bases numbered 15, after V lost 2 bases and J lost 4 bases. The CDR3 nucleotides are TGTGCCAGCAGTTTAAGTTCATCGTCGACAGGGGCGCGAGAGACCCAGTACTTC. It encodes CASSLSSSSTGARETQYF.

At least ten counts were recorded for this clonotype. V gene TRBV6-6 combines with J gene TRBJ2-1; TRBD1 agrees at 8 bases. The CDR3 covers 14 residues. With V trimmed by 2 bases and J by 5 bases, 2 bases remained unmatched. CDR1 is MNHNY, CDR2 SVGAGI, per germline (reference sequence). CDR3 amino acids: CASSYPDRDNEQFF. CDR3 coding DNA: TGTGCCAGCAGTTACCCGGACAGGGACAATGAGCAGTTCTTC.

V and J are TRBV30 and TRBJ1-3, with D uncertain. Germline lookup yields CDR1 GTSNPN and CDR2 SVGIG (reference sequence). Trimming took off 2 bases at V and 0 bases at J, with 5 bases between the two ends. The CDR3 has 13 residues. This chain's CDR3 is CAWSTASGNTIYF. CDR3 nucleotides: TGTGCCTGGAGTACAGCCTCTGGAAACACCATATATTTT.

The sample holds many counts of this clonotype. DNA for the CDR3: TGCAGTGCTAGCTCTTCTAGCGGGAGGTCCCAAGAGACCCAGTACTTC. Translation gives CSASSSSGRSQETQYF. The rearrangement links TRBV20-1 to TRBJ2-5; 11 bases are shared with TRBD2. The CDR3 is 16 amino acids. Per germline, CDR1 DFQATT and CDR2 SNEGSKA (reference sequence). Unmatched junction bases numbered 7, after V lost 3 bases and J lost 1 base.